What follows is one T cell receptor beta chain and its context. Germline CDR1 MDHEN, CDR2 SYDVKM. The length of the CDR3 is 14 residues. Trimming took 4 bases from V and 7 from J; bases not matched to a gene: 8. The data originate from a study of blood T cell repertoires in COVID-19. Study details: Sources were T cells, B-cell-depleted T cells, or PBMCs; the material itself was cDNA or gDNA.

Cohorts were assigned according to the clinical history that participants reported. Original processing notes: Reference gene primers were amplified, and this amplification served to estimate nucleated cell counts. Some clones are missing from TCRdb's copy, which holds only in-frame ones; the method was immunoSEQ multiplex PCR. V and J calls and clone size come straight from that table; D and trimming were deduced from the DNA. The sample shows roughly 210,000 clones, about nine tenths of them seen only once. The sequenced material came from PBMCs or T cells enriched from blood (not recorded which). The chain uses TRBV28 and TRBJ1-2; the match to TRBD1 covers 8 bases. The TCR was taken from a man aged 25-40 years in a cohort exposed to, infected with or recovered from COVID-19 (not recorded which). In DNA, the CDR3 is TGTGCCAGCAGTTATCGGACAGGGCGAAGTGGCTACACCTTC. Amino acid sequence: CASSYRTGRSGYTF.